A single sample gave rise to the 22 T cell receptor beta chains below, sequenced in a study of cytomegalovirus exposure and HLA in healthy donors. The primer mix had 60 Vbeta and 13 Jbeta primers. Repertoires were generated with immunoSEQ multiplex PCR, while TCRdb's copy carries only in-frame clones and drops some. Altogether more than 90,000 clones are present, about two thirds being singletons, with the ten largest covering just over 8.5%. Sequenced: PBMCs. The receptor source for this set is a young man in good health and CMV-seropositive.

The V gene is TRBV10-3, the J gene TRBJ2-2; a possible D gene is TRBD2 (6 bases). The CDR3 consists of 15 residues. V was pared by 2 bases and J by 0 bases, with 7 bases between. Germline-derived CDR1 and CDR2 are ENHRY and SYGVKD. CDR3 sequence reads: CAISERDSNTGELFF. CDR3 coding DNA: TGTGCCATCAGTGAGCGGGACTCGAACACCGGGGAGCTGTTTTTT.

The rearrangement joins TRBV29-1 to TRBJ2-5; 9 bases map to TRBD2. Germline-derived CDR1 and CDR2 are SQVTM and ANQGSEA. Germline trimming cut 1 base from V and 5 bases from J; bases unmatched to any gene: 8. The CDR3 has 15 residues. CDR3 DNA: TGCAGCGTTGAAGGCGTGGGACTAGCCAAGGAGACCCAGTACTTC. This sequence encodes CSVEGVGLAKETQYF.

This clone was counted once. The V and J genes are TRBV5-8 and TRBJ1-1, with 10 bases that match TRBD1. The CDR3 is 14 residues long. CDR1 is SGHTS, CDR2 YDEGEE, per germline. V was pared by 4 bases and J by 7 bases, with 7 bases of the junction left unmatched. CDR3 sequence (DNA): TGTGCCAGCAGCCCTGGACAGGGGGGGATTGAAGCTTTCTTT. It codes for CASSPGQGGIEAFF.

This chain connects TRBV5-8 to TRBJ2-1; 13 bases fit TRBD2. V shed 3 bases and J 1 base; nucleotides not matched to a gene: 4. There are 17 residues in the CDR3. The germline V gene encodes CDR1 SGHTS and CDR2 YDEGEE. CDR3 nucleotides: TGTGCCAGCAGCTGGACTAGCGGGAGTCATTCCTACAATGAGCAGTTCTTC. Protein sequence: CASSWTSGSHSYNEQFF.

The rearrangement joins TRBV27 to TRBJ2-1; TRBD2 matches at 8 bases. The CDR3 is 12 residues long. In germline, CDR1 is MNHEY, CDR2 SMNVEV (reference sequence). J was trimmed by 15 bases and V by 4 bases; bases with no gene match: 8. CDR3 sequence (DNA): TGTGCCAGCAGTTACCCCGGGACTAGTATGTTCTTC. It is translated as CASSYPGTSMFF.

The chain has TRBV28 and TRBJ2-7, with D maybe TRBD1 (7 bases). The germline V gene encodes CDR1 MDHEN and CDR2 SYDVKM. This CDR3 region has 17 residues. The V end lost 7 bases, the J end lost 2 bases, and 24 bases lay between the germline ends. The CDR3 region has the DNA TGTGCCAGCAATTTTCCCAGTCGACAGGGCGGGACCTACGAGCAGTACTTC. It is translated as CASNFPSRQGGTYEQYF.

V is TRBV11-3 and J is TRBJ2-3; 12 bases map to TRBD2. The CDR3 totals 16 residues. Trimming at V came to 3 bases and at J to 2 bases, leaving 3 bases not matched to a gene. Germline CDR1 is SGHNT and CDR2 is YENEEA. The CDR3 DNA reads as TGTGCCAGCAGCTTGACTAGCGGGAGCGTCACAGATACGCAGTATTTT. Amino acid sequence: CASSLTSGSVTDTQYF. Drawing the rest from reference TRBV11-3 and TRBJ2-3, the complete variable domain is EAGVVQSPRYKIIEKKQPVAFWCNPISGHNTLYWYLQNLGQGPELLIRYENEEAVDDSQLPKDRFSAERLKGVDSTLKIQPAELGDSAVYLCASSLTSGSVTDTQYFGPGTRLTVL.

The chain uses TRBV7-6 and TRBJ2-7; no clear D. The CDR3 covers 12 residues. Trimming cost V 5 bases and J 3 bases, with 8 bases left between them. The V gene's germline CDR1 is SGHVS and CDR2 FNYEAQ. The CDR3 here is CASSPSGYEQYF. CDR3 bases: TGTGCCAGCAGCCCTTCGGGCTACGAGCAGTACTTC.

Here the CDR3 reads CASSSVLREGETQYF. CDR3 coding DNA: TGCGCCAGCAGTTCTGTCTTGCGGGAGGGAGAGACCCAGTACTTC. This chain joins TRBV5-1 and TRBJ2-5, with 9 bases lining up with TRBD2. V dropped 5 bases and J dropped 4; count of bases not matched to a gene: 9. CDR3 length: 15 amino acids. In germline, CDR1 is SGHRS, CDR2 YFSETQ.

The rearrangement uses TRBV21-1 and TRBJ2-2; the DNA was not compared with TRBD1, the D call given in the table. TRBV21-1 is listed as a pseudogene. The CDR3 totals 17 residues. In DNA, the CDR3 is TGTGCCAGCAGCAAAGCGCTCCGGCAGACTCAGGGAGGGGAGCTGTTTTTT. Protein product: CASSKALRQTQGGELFF.

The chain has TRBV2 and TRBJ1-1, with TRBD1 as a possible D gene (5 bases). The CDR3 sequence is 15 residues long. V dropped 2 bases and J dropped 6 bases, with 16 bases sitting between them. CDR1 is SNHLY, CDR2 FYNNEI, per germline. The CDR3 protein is CASSESVGPGSEAFF. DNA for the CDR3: TGTGCCAGCAGTGAAAGCGTGGGGCCCGGATCTGAAGCTTTCTTT.

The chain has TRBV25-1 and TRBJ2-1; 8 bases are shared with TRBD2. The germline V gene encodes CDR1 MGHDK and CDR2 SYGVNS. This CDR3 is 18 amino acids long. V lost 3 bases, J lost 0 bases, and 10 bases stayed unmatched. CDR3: CASSELLAEVSSYNEQFF. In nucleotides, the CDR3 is TGTGCCAGCAGTGAGCTACTAGCGGAGGTAAGCTCCTACAATGAGCAGTTCTTC.

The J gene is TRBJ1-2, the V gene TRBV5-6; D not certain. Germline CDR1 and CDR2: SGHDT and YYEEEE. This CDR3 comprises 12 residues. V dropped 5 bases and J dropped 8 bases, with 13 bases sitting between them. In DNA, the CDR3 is TGTGCCAGCAGACCCAGAGGGCAGGGCTACACCTTC. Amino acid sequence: CASRPRGQGYTF.

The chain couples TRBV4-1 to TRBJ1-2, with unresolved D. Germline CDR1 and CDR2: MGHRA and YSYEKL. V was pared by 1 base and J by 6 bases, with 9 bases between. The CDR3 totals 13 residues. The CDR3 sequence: CASSQALTDGYTF. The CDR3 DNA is TGCGCCAGCAGCCAAGCCTTGACTGATGGCTACACCTTC.

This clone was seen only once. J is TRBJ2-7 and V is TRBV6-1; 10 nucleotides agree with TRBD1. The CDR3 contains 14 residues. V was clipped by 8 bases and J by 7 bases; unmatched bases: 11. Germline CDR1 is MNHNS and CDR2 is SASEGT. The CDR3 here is CASGRQGALREQYV. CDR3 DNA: TGTGCCAGCGGACGACAGGGGGCGCTGAGGGAGCAGTACGTC.

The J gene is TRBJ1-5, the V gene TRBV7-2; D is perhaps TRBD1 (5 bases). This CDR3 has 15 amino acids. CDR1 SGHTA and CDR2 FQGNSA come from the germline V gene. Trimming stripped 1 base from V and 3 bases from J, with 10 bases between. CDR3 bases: TGTGCCAGCAGCTTAGTCCAGGGTGACAATCAGCCCCAGCATTTT. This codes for CASSLVQGDNQPQHF. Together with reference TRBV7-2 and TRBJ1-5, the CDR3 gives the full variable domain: GAGVSQSPSNKVTEKGKDVELRCDPISGHTALYWYRQSLGQGLEFLIYFQGNSAPDKSGLPSDRFSAERTGGSVSTLTIQRTQQEDSAVYLCASSLVQGDNQPQHFGDGTRLSIL.

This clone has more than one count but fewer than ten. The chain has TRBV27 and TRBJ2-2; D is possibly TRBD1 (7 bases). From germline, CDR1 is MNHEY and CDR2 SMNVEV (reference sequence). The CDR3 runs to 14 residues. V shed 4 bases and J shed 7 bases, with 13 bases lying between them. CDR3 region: CASSSRQGGGELFF. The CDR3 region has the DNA TGTGCCAGCAGTTCCAGACAGGGAGGCGGGGAGCTGTTTTTT.

CDR3 in amino acids: CASSLGGGYETQYF. CDR3 DNA: TGCGCCAGCAGCTTGGGCGGGGGGTACGAGACCCAGTACTTC. The J gene is TRBJ2-5, the V gene TRBV5-1, with 8 bases matching TRBD2. Germline V gene lookup returns CDR1 SGHRS and CDR2 YFSETQ. This CDR3 is built from 14 residues. The ends lost 0 bases at V and 5 bases at J; junction bases unmatched: 3.

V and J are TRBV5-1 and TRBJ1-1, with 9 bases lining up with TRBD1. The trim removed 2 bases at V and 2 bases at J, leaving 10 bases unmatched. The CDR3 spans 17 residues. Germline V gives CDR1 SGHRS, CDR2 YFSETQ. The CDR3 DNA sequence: TGCGCCAGCAGCTTAGGCGGGACAGGGCATTACAACACTGAAGCTTTCTTT. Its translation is CASSLGGTGHYNTEAFF.

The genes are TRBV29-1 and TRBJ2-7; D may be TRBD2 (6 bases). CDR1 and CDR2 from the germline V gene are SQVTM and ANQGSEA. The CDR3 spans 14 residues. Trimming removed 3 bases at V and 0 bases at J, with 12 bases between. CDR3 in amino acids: CSVEGEASSYEQYF. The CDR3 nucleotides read TGCAGCGTTGAGGGGGAGGCGAGCTCCTACGAGCAGTACTTC.

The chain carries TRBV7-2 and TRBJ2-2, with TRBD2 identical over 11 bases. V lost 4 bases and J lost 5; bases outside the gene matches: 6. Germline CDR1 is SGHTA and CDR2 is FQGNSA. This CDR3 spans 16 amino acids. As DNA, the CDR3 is TGTGCCAGCAGCTATGCCGGGACTAGCGGAACCGGGGAGCTGTTTTTT. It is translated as CASSYAGTSGTGELFF.

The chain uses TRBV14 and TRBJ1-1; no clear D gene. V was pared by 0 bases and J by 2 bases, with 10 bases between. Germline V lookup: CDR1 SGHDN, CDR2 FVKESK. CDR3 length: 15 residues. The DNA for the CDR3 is TGTGCCAGCAGCCAAGAGAGGGTCGGAAACACTGAAGCTTTCTTT. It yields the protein CASSQERVGNTEAFF.